This T cell receptor beta chain was captured by sequencing in a study of blood T cells in healthy people across ages. Study observations and caveats: Age brought a roughly linear fall in TCR beta diversity measured per million T cells. Lack of knowledge of donor CMV status possibly confounded expanded clonotype changes.

Isolation per sample recovered at least 7 million PBMCs. A sample-barcoded 5' primer and a J-beta primer mix were used in a second PCR of about 7 to 12 cycles. Sequencing recovered at least 3 million CDR3-containing paired-end reads from each sample. TCRdb called the 5' RACE reads again in MiXCR, with one record for every CDR3 protein. Of approximately 900,000 distinct CDR3 sequences detected, 48% appear once; the ten largest clones hold over 10%. Germline V lookup: CDR1 ENHRY, CDR2 SYGVKD. With 8 bases clipped from V and 4 bases from J, the junction kept 4 bases outside the gene matches. CDR3 size: 12 residues. Note on this clonotype: The target antigen is unknown.

Sequenced sample: blood. The TCR comes from a man aged 25-45 years in good health. This rearrangement joins TRBV10-3 to TRBJ2-5, with TRBD2 identical over 7 bases. CDR3 sequence: CAIRGGSETQYF. CDR3 bases: TGTGCCATCCGCGGGGGTTCAGAGACCCAGTACTTC.